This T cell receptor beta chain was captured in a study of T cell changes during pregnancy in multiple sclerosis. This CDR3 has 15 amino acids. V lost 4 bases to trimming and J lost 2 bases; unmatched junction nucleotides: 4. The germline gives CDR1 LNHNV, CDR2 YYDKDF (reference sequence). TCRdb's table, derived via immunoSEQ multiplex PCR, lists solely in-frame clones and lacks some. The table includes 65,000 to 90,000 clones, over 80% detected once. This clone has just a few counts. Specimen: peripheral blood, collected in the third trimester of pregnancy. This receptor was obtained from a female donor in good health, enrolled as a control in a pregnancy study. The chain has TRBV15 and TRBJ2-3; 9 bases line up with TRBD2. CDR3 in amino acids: CATSKAGGATDTQYF. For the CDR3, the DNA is TGTGCCACCAGCAAGGCGGGGGGGGCCACAGATACGCAGTATTTT.